Shown below are 13 T cell receptor beta chains from a single sample sequenced in a study of technical replicates of blood from several donors. Assay used: immunoSEQ multiplex PCR; TCRdb lists only in-frame clones, some missing. This table has about 59,000 clones, 93% appearing once. Sequenced: PBMCs. The receptors originated from a human donor in good health. Some clones in this sample may be carry-over from other donors' samples.

V gene TRBV5-5 combines with J gene TRBJ1-4; D possibly corresponds to TRBD1 (5 bases). The CDR3 contains 16 residues. Trimming stripped 4 bases from V and 0 bases from J, with 13 bases between. CDR1 and CDR2 (germline): SGHKS, YYEKEE (reference sequence). The CDR3 protein is CASSNPDRTTNEKLFF. As DNA, the CDR3 is TGTGCCAGCAGCAACCCCGACAGAACAACTAATGAAAAACTGTTTTTT.

The rearrangement uses TRBV6-6 and TRBJ2-7; 7 bases agree with TRBD1. Germline lookup yields CDR1 MNHNY and CDR2 SVGAGI (reference sequence). Losses at the gene ends were 0 bases for V and 0 bases for J; bases not matched to a gene: 2. CDR3 length: 15 amino acids. The CDR3 DNA is TGTGCCAGCAGTTACTCACAGGGGAACTCCTACGAGCAGTACTTC. This sequence encodes CASSYSQGNSYEQYF.

The rearrangement uses TRBV10-3 and TRBJ1-3, with D unclear. V was trimmed by 11 bases and J by 8 bases, leaving 13 bases between them. Germline lookup yields CDR1 ENHRY and CDR2 SYGVKD. This CDR3 is built from 11 residues. In DNA form, the CDR3 reads TGTGCCTCCCGAGGCGGGTACACCATATATTTT. It is translated as CASRGGYTIYF.

The chain has TRBV7-2 and TRBJ2-7, with 10 bases fitting TRBD2. V lost 3 bases and J lost 4; bases outside the gene matches: 6. The CDR3 sequence is 15 residues long. Germline lookup yields CDR1 SGHTA and CDR2 FQGNSA. The CDR3 protein is CASSFSSGRLYEQYF. CDR3 in DNA: TGTGCCAGCAGCTTCTCTAGCGGGAGACTGTACGAGCAGTACTTC.

The chain links TRBV10-3 to TRBJ2-3; 8 bases are shared with TRBD2. V dropped 2 bases and J dropped 3; count of bases not matched to a gene: 7. Germline assignment: CDR1 ENHRY and CDR2 SYGVKD. The CDR3 is 16 residues long. The CDR3 spells CAISEGARGVTDTQYF. CDR3 DNA: TGTGCCATCAGTGAGGGAGCGCGGGGGGTAACAGATACGCAGTATTTT.

The chain recombines TRBV7-2 with TRBJ2-2; the match to TRBD2 covers 8 bases. CDR3 length equals 15 residues. V trimming: 3 bases; J trimming: 6 bases; junction bases outside the gene matches: 6. Germline values: CDR1 SGHTA, CDR2 FQGNSA. The CDR3 nucleotides are TGTGCCAGCAGCTTGTTGTTTAGCGGGGCCGGGGAGCTGTTTTTT. Protein product: CASSLLFSGAGELFF.

The chain joins TRBV19 to TRBJ1-5, with 7 nucleotides matching TRBD1. The CDR3 extends over 14 amino acids. V trimming: 3 bases; J trimming: 3 bases; junction bases outside the gene matches: 2. Germline V gene data show CDR1 as LNHDA and CDR2 as SQIVND (reference sequence). CDR3 sequence (DNA): TGTGCCAGTAGTATTACAGGGGACAATCAGCCCCAGCATTTT. Translated: CASSITGDNQPQHF.

The V call is TRBV4-2, the J call TRBJ2-2, with 9 bases that match TRBD2. Germline-derived CDR1 and CDR2 are LGHNA and YNFKEQ. This CDR3 is 17 amino acids long. J lost 6 bases, V lost 0 bases, and 8 bases had no gene match. CDR3 DNA sequence: TGTGCCAGCAGCCAAGAGAGGGCGGGGGGGCGTGCCGGGGAGCTGTTTTTT. It codes for CASSQERAGGRAGELFF.

This chain links TRBV11-2 with TRBJ1-2, with D possibly matching TRBD1 (6 bases). Germline assignment: CDR1 SGHAT and CDR2 FQNNGV. The CDR3 is 13 amino acids. V lost 5 bases and J lost 6, with 13 bases in between. CDR3 sequence: CASSPRGPNGYTF. CDR3 coding DNA: TGTGCCAGCAGCCCCAGGGGCCCCAATGGCTACACCTTC.

The chain has TRBV18 and TRBJ2-7; unclear D gene. Looked up from germline, CDR1 is KGHSH and CDR2 is LQKENI. The CDR3 spans 13 residues. Trimming took 5 bases from V and 0 from J, leaving 8 bases between them. As DNA, the CDR3 is TGTGCCAGCTCAGATCTACCCTCCTACGAGCAGTACTTC. Translating gives CASSDLPSYEQYF.

The gene calls are TRBV7-9 and TRBJ2-1; D perhaps matches TRBD2 (7 bases). V was cut by 5 bases and J by 8 bases, with 19 bases left in between. The germline CDR1 and CDR2 sequences are SEHNR and FQNEAQ (reference sequence). This CDR3 is 15 amino acids long. The CDR3 bases are TGTGCCAGCAGCGGGGGAGGGGGGGCAGGGTATGAGCAGTTCTTC. Its protein product is CASSGGGGAGYEQFF.

This sequence joins TRBV4-3 and TRBJ1-6; no definite D call. Trimming removed 0 bases at V and 0 bases at J, with 9 bases between. Germline loops: CDR1 LGHNA, CDR2 YSLEER. The length of the CDR3 is 17 residues. CDR3: CASSQDLFSSYNSPLHF. CDR3 in DNA: TGCGCCAGCAGCCAAGACTTATTCTCCTCCTATAATTCACCCCTCCACTTT.

This clone has at least ten counts. J is TRBJ2-2 and V is TRBV14; no clear D gene. Between the trimmed V and J ends, which lost 2 bases and 4 bases, there was a span of 11 bases. The CDR3 contains 15 residues. Germline V CDR1 and CDR2: SGHDN, FVKESK. CDR3 residues: CASSQQLASTGELFF. DNA of the CDR3: TGTGCCAGCAGCCAACAATTAGCTTCCACCGGGGAGCTGTTTTTT.